This T cell receptor (beta chain) was found in a study of blood T cell repertoires in COVID-19. As for the study in general: Material from acute and convalescent COVID-19 was sourced from the United States, Italy and Spain.

J was trimmed by 8 bases and V by 7 bases; bases with no gene match: 8. CDR1 is SGHRS and CDR2 is YFSETQ in the germline V gene. This CDR3 is 13 amino acids long. Some clones are missing from TCRdb's copy, which holds only in-frame ones; the method was immunoSEQ multiplex PCR. This sample yields about 400,000 clones, of which 89% are seen a single time; approximately 1.5% belongs to the top ten. Participant age was 18 to 89 years, and participants resided in roughly 25 US areas. Symptom resolution, clearance, or two negative PCRs marked donors in Cohort 3 as recovered. Sequenced material: PBMCs or T cells enriched from blood (not recorded which). The V and J genes are TRBV5-1 and TRBJ2-1; 8 bases agree with TRBD1. The source of this sequence is a woman aged 30 to 39 who had recovered from COVID-19. CDR3 bases: TGCGCCAGCGGCAGGGGGCCGGGCGATGAGCAGTTCTTC. Amino acid sequence: CASGRGPGDEQFF.